The next 25 T cell receptor beta chains were all read from a single sample in a study of shared clonotypes between healthy human individuals. The repertoire was sequenced with immunoSEQ multiplex PCR; TCRdb's copy has only in-frame clones and lacks some. The sample contains around 2.3 million clones, approximately 95% of which appear only once. Sequenced input: naive CD4+ T cells sorted from blood. Subset indicated: CD45RA+ positively selected. The source of these receptors is a man between 18 and 35 years old in good health.

On this clone itself: Different DNA sequences within this sample yield the same CDR3. The chain employs TRBV10-3 and TRBJ2-7; D remains unclear. Trimming removed 3 bases from V and 3 bases from J, with 3 bases in between. The CDR3 runs 11 residues. The germline gives CDR1 ENHRY, CDR2 SYGVKD. The CDR3 here is CAISDNYEQYF. CDR3 bases: TGTGCCATCAGTGATAACTACGAGCAGTACTTC.

The rearrangement uses TRBV10-3 and TRBJ1-2, with 10 bases aligning to TRBD1. The germline V gene encodes CDR1 ENHRY and CDR2 SYGVKD. This CDR3 has 13 amino acids. Losses at the gene ends were 10 bases for V and 1 base for J; bases not matched to a gene: 3. The CDR3 is CATRTGGNYGYTF. The CDR3 coding sequence is TGTGCCACGAGGACAGGGGGTAACTATGGCTACACCTTC.

V usage is TRBV6-6 and J usage is TRBJ1-3; TRBD1 aligns across 9 bases. Per germline, CDR1 MNHNY and CDR2 SVGAGI (reference sequence). The CDR3 has 15 residues. With V trimmed by 7 bases and J by 7 bases, 11 bases remained unmatched. The chain's CDR3 is CASNPGQGGSNTIYF. The CDR3 coding sequence is TGTGCCAGCAATCCGGGACAGGGTGGGAGCAACACCATATATTTT.

This clone was observed a single time. The chain joins TRBV6-5 to TRBJ2-7, with D unresolved. The CDR3 loop spans 15 amino acids. Trimming removed 0 bases from V and 2 bases from J, with 11 bases in between. Germline CDR1 is MNHEY and CDR2 is SVGAGI. The CDR3 DNA reads as TGTGCCAGCAGTTACTCTCGGCGGAGTACCTACGAGCAGTACTTC. As protein: CASSYSRRSTYEQYF.

The table lists this clone with a count of one. The chain recombines TRBV7-2 with TRBJ2-1; 15 bases are shared with TRBD2. CDR3 length: 18 amino acids. From germline, CDR1 is SGHTA and CDR2 FQGNSA. The ends lost 3 bases at V and 5 bases at J; junction bases unmatched: 8. This CDR3 reads CASSFVPGLAGGDNEQFF. The CDR3 DNA reads TGTGCCAGCAGCTTTGTCCCGGGACTAGCGGGGGGCGACAATGAGCAGTTCTTC.

This clone was recorded once. The chain couples TRBV28 to TRBJ1-5; 7 nucleotides match TRBD1. The CDR3 totals 15 residues. Germline loops: CDR1 MDHEN, CDR2 SYDVKM. V dropped 6 bases and J dropped 4; count of bases not matched to a gene: 9. The CDR3 loop is CASSGTASWNQPQHF. For the CDR3, the DNA is TGTGCCAGCAGCGGGACAGCGAGTTGGAATCAGCCCCAGCATTTT.

This sequence joins TRBV10-3 and TRBJ2-2; D unresolved. The germline V and J ends were trimmed by 7 bases and 4 bases, with 13 bases remaining between them. The CDR3 spans 14 residues. Per germline, CDR1 ENHRY and CDR2 SYGVKD. In DNA form, the CDR3 reads TGTGCCATCAAGGGCAGCTCAGGCACCGGGGAGCTGTTTTTT. It yields the protein CAIKGSSGTGELFF.

The chain carries TRBV6-4 and TRBJ1-5; no clear D gene. The CDR3 has 14 amino acids. Between the trimmed V and J ends, which lost 3 bases and 0 bases, there was a span of 6 bases. Germline CDR1 and CDR2: MRHNA and SNTAGT. As DNA, the CDR3 is TGTGCCAGCAGTGAACAGCCTAGCAATCAGCCCCAGCATTTT. Translating gives CASSEQPSNQPQHF.

The rearrangement joins TRBV2 to TRBJ2-7; 7 positions agree with TRBD2. After removal of 3 bases from V and 0 bases from J, the junction contained 11 bases not matched to a gene. The CDR3 sequence is 17 residues long. In germline, CDR1 is SNHLY, CDR2 FYNNEI. The CDR3 sequence: CASSDGPAGGFSYEQYF. The CDR3 bases are TGTGCCAGCAGTGATGGACCTGCCGGGGGGTTCTCCTACGAGCAGTACTTC. The full variable domain, its missing parts supplied by reference TRBV2 and TRBJ2-7, is EPEVTQTPSHQVTQMGQEVILRCVPISNHLYFYWYRQILGQKVEFLVSFYNNEISEKSEIFDDQFSVERPDGSNFTLKIRSTKLEDSAMYFCASSDGPAGGFSYEQYFGPGTRLTVT.

This clone was seen once. The J gene is TRBJ1-5, the V gene TRBV10-3; 9 bases match TRBD1. The length of the CDR3 is 12 residues. V was pared by 10 bases and J by 6 bases, with 4 bases of the junction left unmatched. Per the germline V gene, CDR1 is ENHRY and CDR2 is SYGVKD. CDR3 protein: CATQGAGQPQHF. The CDR3 DNA sequence: TGTGCCACACAGGGGGCTGGTCAGCCCCAGCATTTT.

Worth noting for this clone: Other DNA sequences of this sample code for an identical CDR3. The chain uses TRBV4-1 and TRBJ2-7, with 9 bases fitting TRBD2. The CDR3 covers 14 residues. V was pared by 1 base and J by 3 bases, with 1 base of the junction left unmatched. Germline assignment: CDR1 MGHRA and CDR2 YSYEKL. CDR3 protein: CASSQGGGGYEQYF. The CDR3 DNA is TGCGCCAGCAGCCAAGGCGGGGGGGGCTACGAGCAGTACTTC.

This clone has just one count. The chain carries TRBV7-9 and TRBJ2-7; D is perhaps TRBD2 (6 bases). Germline V CDR1 and CDR2: SEHNR, FQNEAQ (reference sequence). This CDR3 region has 14 residues. Trimming pared 5 bases from V and 2 bases from J, leaving 13 bases between. The chain's CDR3 is CASSRTGGTYEQYF. As DNA, the CDR3 is TGTGCCAGCAGCCGGACCGGGGGAACCTACGAGCAGTACTTC.

The gene calls are TRBV2 and TRBJ1-1; D gene uncertain. There are 13 residues in the CDR3. V lost 4 bases and J lost 1, with 7 bases in between. Germline values: CDR1 SNHLY, CDR2 FYNNEI. The CDR3 protein is CASSVGTNTEAFF. CDR3 in DNA: TGTGCCAGCAGTGTGGGTACGAACACTGAAGCTTTCTTT.

The rearrangement links TRBV10-1 to TRBJ2-7; D may be TRBD2 (6 bases). The CDR3 consists of 15 residues. The germline V gene encodes CDR1 WNHNN and CDR2 SYGVQD (reference sequence). V was clipped by 3 bases and J by 0 bases, with 12 bases between them. CDR3 amino acids: CASSDSAGNSYEQYF. The CDR3 DNA reads as TGCGCCAGCAGTGATTCAGCGGGTAACTCCTACGAGCAGTACTTC.

This chain uses TRBV4-1 with TRBJ1-4, with TRBD1 identical over 8 bases. J was trimmed by 8 bases and V by 4 bases; bases with no gene match: 9. The CDR3 spans 15 residues. Looked up from germline, CDR1 is MGHRA and CDR2 is YSYEKL. The CDR3 DNA reads TGCGCCAGCAGCCTTTCCGGGACAGGCGAGGAAAAACTGTTTTTT. It yields the protein CASSLSGTGEEKLFF.

The chain uses TRBV18 and TRBJ1-1, with D possibly matching TRBD1 (6 bases). The germline gives CDR1 KGHSH, CDR2 LQKENI. The CDR3 extends over 15 amino acids. The V and J ends lost 3 bases and 1 base respectively, with 12 bases between them. CDR3 sequence reads: CASSPMQGRNTEAFF. In DNA form, the CDR3 reads TGTGCCAGCTCACCTATGCAGGGGAGGAACACTGAAGCTTTCTTT.

The rearrangement joins TRBV6-5 to TRBJ2-2, with 8 bases matching TRBD1. The CDR3 sequence is 15 residues long. Germline loops: CDR1 MNHEY, CDR2 SVGAGI. The V gene end was trimmed by 5 bases and the J gene end by 4 bases; junction bases not matched to a gene: 6. CDR3 region: CASSADRAATGELFF. As DNA, the CDR3 is TGTGCCAGCAGTGCGGACAGGGCCGCCACCGGGGAGCTGTTTTTT.

The chain joins TRBV6-1 to TRBJ1-2, with a tentative D call TRBD1 (5 bases). The CDR3 runs to 14 residues. V lost 0 bases, J lost 8 bases, and 13 bases lay in between. Per germline, CDR1 MNHNS and CDR2 SASEGT. As DNA, the CDR3 is TGTGCCAGCAGTGAAGCGGGGCCCCCGGGGGGCTACACCTTC. Protein product: CASSEAGPPGGYTF.

This rearrangement joins TRBV6-1 to TRBJ2-1; 12 bases fit TRBD2. The CDR3 spans 15 residues. Germline V gene lookup returns CDR1 MNHNS and CDR2 SASEGT. Trimming removed 5 bases from V and 8 bases from J; junction bases left unmatched: 7. CDR3 in DNA: TGTGCCAGCAGTTTAGGACTAGCGGGACTCGATGAGCAGTTCTTC. This encodes CASSLGLAGLDEQFF.

This chain joins TRBV5-1 and TRBJ1-6, with D possibly matching TRBD1 (6 bases). The V gene's germline CDR1 is SGHRS and CDR2 YFSETQ. CDR3 length: 15 residues. V was trimmed by 4 bases and J by 3 bases, leaving 11 bases between them. For the CDR3, the DNA is TGCGCCAGCAGCATCCGGGACAACTATAATTCACCCCTCCACTTT. Translated, it gives CASSIRDNYNSPLHF.

The chain combines TRBV15 with TRBJ1-6; TRBD1 agrees at 8 bases. This CDR3 has 14 residues. The V and J ends lost 3 bases and 7 bases, in that order; junction bases with no gene match: 2. The germline V gene encodes CDR1 LNHNV and CDR2 YYDKDF (reference sequence). The CDR3 region is CATSRDRENSPLHF. The DNA of the CDR3 is TGTGCCACCAGCAGGGACAGGGAGAATTCACCCCTCCACTTT.

V and J are TRBV5-6 and TRBJ2-1, with 12 positions matching TRBD1. CDR1 is SGHDT, CDR2 YYEEEE, per germline. Losses at the gene ends were 4 bases for V and 7 bases for J; bases not matched to a gene: 6. This CDR3 spans 15 amino acids. The chain's CDR3 is CASSGTGGAGNEQFF. CDR3 sequence (DNA): TGTGCCAGCAGCGGGACAGGGGGCGCGGGAAATGAGCAGTTCTTC.

Only one count was recorded for this clone. The rearrangement links TRBV6-1 to TRBJ2-7, with D uncertain. The germline V gene has CDR1 MNHNS and CDR2 SASEGT. Trimming stripped 10 bases from V and 4 bases from J, with 17 bases between. This CDR3 contains 13 residues. The CDR3 bases are TGTGCCATTGCCAAGCCGGTCGGGTACGAGCAGTACTTC. Amino acids: CAIAKPVGYEQYF.

In regard to this clone: Other DNA sequences within the sample encode an identical CDR3. This rearrangement joins TRBV2 to TRBJ2-3; 10 nucleotides line up with TRBD2. With V trimmed by 6 bases and J by 1 base, 1 base remained unmatched. Per the germline V gene, CDR1 is SNHLY and CDR2 is FYNNEI. The CDR3 loop spans 14 amino acids. The CDR3 sequence is CASRLAGGTDTQYF. Here the CDR3 DNA reads TGTGCCAGCAGGCTAGCGGGAGGCACAGATACGCAGTATTTT. The entire variable domain, with the rest obtained from reference TRBV2 and TRBJ2-3, is as follows: EPEVTQTPSHQVTQMGQEVILRCVPISNHLYFYWYRQILGQKVEFLVSFYNNEISEKSEIFDDQFSVERPDGSNFTLKIRSTKLEDSAMYFCASRLAGGTDTQYFGPGTRLTVL.

This chain uses TRBV10-2 with TRBJ2-1, with a tentative D call TRBD2 (5 bases). Germline-derived CDR1 and CDR2 are WSHSY and SAAADI. Trimming pared 4 bases from V and 8 bases from J, leaving 9 bases between. The CDR3 sequence is 12 residues long. The CDR3 sequence is CASSGTLHEQFF. CDR3 sequence (DNA): TGCGCCAGCAGTGGGACTTTACATGAGCAGTTCTTC.